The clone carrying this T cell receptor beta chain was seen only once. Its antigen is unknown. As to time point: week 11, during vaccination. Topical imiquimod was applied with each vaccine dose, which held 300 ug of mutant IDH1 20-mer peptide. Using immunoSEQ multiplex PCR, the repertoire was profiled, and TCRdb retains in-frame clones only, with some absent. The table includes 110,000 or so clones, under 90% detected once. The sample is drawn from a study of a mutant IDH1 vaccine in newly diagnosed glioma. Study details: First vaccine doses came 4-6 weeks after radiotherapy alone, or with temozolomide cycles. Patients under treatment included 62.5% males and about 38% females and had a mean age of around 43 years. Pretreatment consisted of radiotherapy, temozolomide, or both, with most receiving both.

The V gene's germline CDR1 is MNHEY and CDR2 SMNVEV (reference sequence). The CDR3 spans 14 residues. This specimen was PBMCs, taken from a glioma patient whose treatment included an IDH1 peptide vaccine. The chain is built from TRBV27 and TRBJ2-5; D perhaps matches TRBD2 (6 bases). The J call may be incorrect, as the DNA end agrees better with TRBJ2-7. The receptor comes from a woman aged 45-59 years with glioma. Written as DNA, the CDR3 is TGTGCCAGCAGTTTGGCCGGGACTGTCCCCGAGCAGTACTTC. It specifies CASSLAGTVPEQYF.